This entry features one T cell receptor (beta chain) sequence. Its antigen remains unidentified. TCRdb keeps only in-frame clones here, not all; method: immunoSEQ multiplex PCR. The sample yields some 45,000 clones, around 80% seen once. The source of the sample is a study of OX40 agonist ivuxolimab in advanced cancers. In the study overall: Of the patients, three showed partial responses, one with hepatocellular carcinoma and two with cutaneous melanoma. Points from the study as a whole: Clonal expansion in partial responders at 0.1-3.0 mg/kg ranked among the lowest.

This CDR3 has 15 residues. Germline-derived CDR1 and CDR2 are SGDLS and YYNGEE. V lost 1 base to trimming and J lost 0 bases, with 5 bases between them. The sequence was collected from an adult with an advanced solid tumor such as melanoma, head and neck, liver or kidney cancer. The chain joins TRBV9 to TRBJ2-6; unclear D gene. The specimen was CD4+ or CD8+ T cells sorted from blood, collected in a trial of the OX40 agonist ivuxolimab. In DNA, the CDR3 is TGTGCCAGCAGCGTAAAACTCTCTGGGGCCAACGTCCTGACTTTC. It translates to CASSVKLSGANVLTF. The full variable domain, rest sourced from reference TRBV9 and TRBJ2-6, is DSGVTQTPKHLITATGQRVTLRCSPRSGDLSVYWYQQSLDQGLQFLIQYYNGEERAKGNILERFSAQQFPDLHSELNLSSLELGDSALYFCASSVKLSGANVLTFGAGSRLTVL.